This TCR beta chain was recovered during a study of T-cell reconstitution after alpha-beta-depleted transplantation in children. Study observations and caveats: At around two months after transplant, the alpha-beta T cells were reportedly derived from several hundred expanded clones that came from non-depleted graft cells.

This sample's TCRbeta library carried unique molecular identifier barcodes. TCRdb ran MiXCR on the PCR reads and lists one entry per CDR3 protein. The sample lists 280,000 or so distinct CDR3 sequences; roughly 10% were seen once. This clonotype was seen many times. The antigen is unknown. The CDR3 extends over 21 amino acids. The ends lost 4 bases at V and 4 bases at J; junction bases unmatched: 21. Germline-derived CDR1 and CDR2 are MGHRA and YSYEKL. This chain connects TRBV4-1 to TRBJ2-7, with 14 bases lining up with TRBD2. The sequence derives from a male patient under 10 years old who had a stem cell transplant for chronic granulomatous disease, so the T cells may come from the graft donor. The material sequenced was peripheral blood, taken 180 days after TCRalphabeta/CD19-depleted stem cell transplant. This CDR3 is CASSRKLGLAGVQAQTYEQYF. For the CDR3, the DNA is TGCGCCAGCAGCCGAAAGCTGGGACTAGCGGGAGTACAGGCCCAGACATACGAGCAGTACTTC.